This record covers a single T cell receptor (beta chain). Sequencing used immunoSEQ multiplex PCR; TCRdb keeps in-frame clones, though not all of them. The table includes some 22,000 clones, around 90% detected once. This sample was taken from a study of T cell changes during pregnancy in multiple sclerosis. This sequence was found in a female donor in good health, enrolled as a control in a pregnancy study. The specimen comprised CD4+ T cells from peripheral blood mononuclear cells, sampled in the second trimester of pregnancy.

The CDR3, as DNA: TGTGCCAGCAGTTACGCAAGGGGGCAAGACGAGCAGTACTTC. Its protein is CASSYARGQDEQYF. This chain connects TRBV6-6 to TRBJ2-7; 7 nucleotides align to TRBD1. The germline V gene has CDR1 MNHNY and CDR2 SVGAGI (reference sequence). With V trimmed by 2 bases and J by 5 bases, 6 bases remained unmatched. The CDR3 covers 14 residues.